The T cell receptor beta chain under discussion was sequenced for a study of blood T cell repertoires in COVID-19. At the level of the study: From T cells, B-cell-depleted T cells, or PBMCs came the material, which was cDNA or gDNA.

Seattle participants joined during active infection and were tracked over time. In the authors' workflow: Quantification of nucleated cells was approximated via reference gene primer amplification. The data were produced by immunoSEQ multiplex PCR, yet TCRdb's version contains in-frame clones alone and is incomplete. V and J calls and clone size are those listed in that table; D and trimming were worked out from the DNA. The sample has around 60,000 clones, approximately 80% seen once. Note on this clone: Sequence at one end of the junction differs from germline and may be a read error.

The CDR3 contains 16 residues. Germline assignment: CDR1 MDHEN and CDR2 SYDVKM. The genes are TRBV28 and TRBJ1-5; 9 nucleotides agree with TRBD1. This receptor was identified in a man aged 50-59 years with COVID-19, enrolled during active disease. The sample consisted of peripheral blood. The CDR3 nucleotides are TGTGCCAGCAGATTATACAGGGGGCTCCCCAATCAGCCCCAGCATTTT. The encoded protein is CASRLYRGLPNQPQHF.